The next 29 T cell receptor beta chains were all read from a single sample in a study of T cell repertoires in cytomegalovirus infection. TCRdb used MiXCR to reprocess the reads, holding one entry per CDR3 protein. Of fewer than 650,000 distinct CDR3 sequences listed, under 45% are singletons. Their recognized antigens are unknown. The sample here was cultured PBMCs, taken from culture after CMV antigen stimulation. The receptors stem from a human donor in good health (CMV status not recorded). Some clones in this sample may be carry-over from other donors' samples.

J is TRBJ2-4 and V is TRBV6-2 or TRBV6-3; TRBD1 aligns across 8 bases. J was trimmed by 5 bases and V by 5 bases; bases with no gene match: 11. The CDR3 contains 16 residues. Germline lookup yields CDR1 MNHEY and CDR2 SVGEGT. CDR3 protein: CASSPRTGRSENIQYF. In DNA form, the CDR3 reads TGTGCCAGCAGTCCACGGACAGGGAGATCCGAAAACATTCAGTACTTC.

The V gene is TRBV4-2, the J gene TRBJ2-4; maybe TRBD2 (6 bases). Trimming took off 0 bases at V and 8 bases at J, with 8 bases between the two ends. Germline V gene data show CDR1 as LGHNA and CDR2 as YNFKEQ. CDR3 size: 13 residues. Written as DNA, the CDR3 is TGTGCCAGCAGCCAAGATAGGAGGGACATTCAGTACTTC. Its protein is CASSQDRRDIQYF.

The chain employs TRBV28 and TRBJ1-6, with D tentatively TRBD1 (5 bases). The CDR3 totals 17 residues. Germline V CDR1 and CDR2: MDHEN, SYDVKM. Trimming removed 5 bases from V and 11 bases from J, with 25 bases in between. CDR3 protein: CASSTSLGALGMAPLHF. CDR3 in DNA: TGTGCCAGCAGTACCTCCCTCGGGGCCCTGGGCATGGCACCCCTCCACTTT.

This chain connects TRBV2 to TRBJ2-2, with 7 bases fitting TRBD1. Germline V gene data show CDR1 as SNHLY and CDR2 as FYNNEI. J gave up 0 bases and V 4 bases, and 2 bases lay outside the gene matches. This CDR3 contains 15 residues. The CDR3 bases are TGTGCCAGCAGTGGAGACAGGGCGAACACCGGGGAGCTGTTTTTT. Translation: CASSGDRANTGELFF.

This clonotype turned up a few times. The gene calls are TRBV7-9 and TRBJ1-1; D may be TRBD1 (5 bases). Germline CDR1 and CDR2: SEHNR and FQNEAQ (reference sequence). Deletions cut 5 bases from V and 1 base from J, with 14 bases between. CDR3 length: 15 residues. CDR3 in DNA: TGTGCCAGCAGCCCCCCACAGGCCCCGAACACTGAAGCTTTCTTT. It specifies CASSPPQAPNTEAFF.

This clonotype came up a few times. The CDR3 loop reads CASSLGLTTLSYEQYF. The CDR3 bases are TGTGCCAGCAGTTTAGGCCTGACTACTCTCTCCTACGAGCAGTACTTC. The gene calls are TRBV6-2 or TRBV6-3 and TRBJ2-7; D might be TRBD2 (5 bases). The CDR3 is 16 amino acids. Trimming removed 4 bases from V and 0 bases from J, with 16 bases in between. Looked up from germline, CDR1 is MNHEY and CDR2 is SVGEGT.

This clonotype was observed a handful of times. This chain connects TRBV6-2 or TRBV6-3 to TRBJ2-7; 7 bases fit TRBD2. Germline V gene lookup returns CDR1 MNHEY and CDR2 SVGEGT. V shed 8 bases and J 6 bases; nucleotides not matched to a gene: 10. This CDR3 is built from 13 residues. CDR3 sequence (DNA): TGTGCCAGCTCCTCGAGCCCGGGGGGCGAGCAGTACTTC. Translated, it gives CASSSSPGGEQYF.

This clonotype appeared once. The chain is built from TRBV11-3 and TRBJ2-7; 12 nucleotides align to TRBD1. Germline loops: CDR1 SGHNT, CDR2 YENEEA. This CDR3 comprises 17 residues. J gave up 1 base and V 3 bases, and 7 bases lay outside the gene matches. The CDR3, as DNA: TGTGCCAGCAGCTTCCGGGACAGGGGGCCTGTTTCCTACGAGCAGTACTTC. Its protein product is CASSFRDRGPVSYEQYF.

This clonotype was detected only a few times. This sequence joins TRBV7-2 and TRBJ2-5, with a possible D match to TRBD1 (5 bases). Trimming removed 6 bases at V and 2 bases at J, with 13 bases between. CDR3 length: 14 residues. The V gene's germline CDR1 is SGHTA and CDR2 FQGNSA. In nucleotides, the CDR3 is TGTGCCAGCAGTCTACCCGACAGACAAGAGACCCAGTACTTC. Protein: CASSLPDRQETQYF.

V gene TRBV27 combines with J gene TRBJ2-2; 7 nucleotides match TRBD1. The CDR3 has 16 amino acids. The germline V gene encodes CDR1 MNHEY and CDR2 SMNVEV (reference sequence). Germline trimming cut 0 bases from V and 5 bases from J; bases unmatched to any gene: 6. The CDR3 protein is CASSLSGTENTGELFF. In nucleotides, the CDR3 is TGTGCCAGCAGTTTATCGGGGACAGAAAATACCGGGGAGCTGTTTTTT.

This clonotype has at least ten counts. V and J are TRBV7-2 and TRBJ2-7, with 11 bases that match TRBD2. This CDR3 region has 14 residues. J was trimmed by 3 bases and V by 5 bases; bases with no gene match: 3. CDR1 and CDR2 (germline): SGHTA, FQGNSA. CDR3 sequence (DNA): TGTGCCAGCAGCCCTAGCGGGGGGAACTACGAGCAGTACTTC. The encoded protein is CASSPSGGNYEQYF.

V and J are TRBV20-1 and TRBJ1-5; tentatively, D is TRBD1 (6 bases). The germline CDR1 and CDR2 sequences are DFQATT and SNEGSKA (reference sequence). The CDR3 covers 13 residues. V shed 5 bases and J shed 2 bases, with 10 bases lying between them. CDR3 nucleotides: TGCAGTGCTCTCGAGGGGGGCAATCAGCCCCAGCATTTT. Encoded protein: CSALEGGNQPQHF.

The chain links TRBV12-3 or TRBV12-4 to TRBJ2-1, with TRBD1 identical over 8 bases. There are 14 residues in the CDR3. The ends lost 5 bases at V and 6 bases at J; junction bases unmatched: 6. The CDR3 sequence is CASSDPQGANEQFF. As DNA, the CDR3 is TGTGCCAGCAGTGATCCCCAGGGGGCCAATGAGCAGTTCTTC.

This clonotype appeared a single time. The V and J genes are TRBV6-1 and TRBJ1-5; D is ambiguous. CDR3 length equals 14 residues. CDR1 and CDR2 from the germline V gene are MNHNS and SASEGT. Deletions cut 3 bases from V and 6 bases from J, with 12 bases between. The CDR3 here is CASSDGAGGQPQHF. Written as DNA, the CDR3 is TGTGCCAGCAGTGACGGCGCAGGCGGTCAGCCCCAGCATTTT.

This clonotype was counted between two and nine times. The genes are TRBV6-6 and TRBJ1-4, with a weak D call TRBD1 (6 bases). Trimming pared 5 bases from V and 1 base from J, leaving 11 bases between. In germline, CDR1 is MNHNY, CDR2 SVGAGI (reference sequence). The CDR3 has 15 residues. The CDR3 loop reads CASSTLGQTNEKLFF. CDR3 in DNA: TGTGCCAGCAGTACCCTGGGACAAACTAATGAAAAACTGTTTTTT.

The gene calls are TRBV20-1 and TRBJ2-3, with D maybe TRBD2 (6 bases). Trimming removed 1 base from V and 3 bases from J, with 14 bases in between. CDR1 and CDR2 (germline): DFQATT, SNEGSKA (reference sequence). This CDR3 is built from 15 residues. The CDR3 coding sequence is TGCAGTGCTAGAGGGCGGGGTGGGGGGACAGATACGCAGTATTTT. Protein sequence: CSARGRGGGTDTQYF.

The genes are TRBV7-2 and TRBJ2-7; 8 bases map to TRBD1. The V segment lost 5 bases and the J segment 3 bases; nucleotides outside the gene matches: 6. CDR1 SGHTA and CDR2 FQGNSA come from the germline V gene. The CDR3 sequence is 14 residues long. The DNA of the CDR3 is TGTGCCAGCAGCCCCGGACAGGGAGACTACGAGCAGTACTTC. Translating gives CASSPGQGDYEQYF.

This clonotype was found a few times. The V gene is TRBV12-3 or TRBV12-4, the J gene TRBJ1-6; D is ambiguous. V dropped 6 bases and J dropped 8 bases, with 14 bases sitting between them. This CDR3 has 14 amino acids. CDR3 DNA: TGTGCCAGCAGCTTTGCATACATTGATTCACCCCTCCACTTT. Encoded protein: CASSFAYIDSPLHF.

The chain recombines TRBV28 with TRBJ2-7, with a possible D match to TRBD2 (5 bases). The germline V gene encodes CDR1 MDHEN and CDR2 SYDVKM. This CDR3 region has 16 residues. Trimming took off 2 bases at V and 0 bases at J, with 14 bases between the two ends. The CDR3: CASSLKLSSYSYEQYF. DNA of the CDR3: TGTGCCAGCAGTTTAAAGTTGTCTAGCTACTCCTACGAGCAGTACTTC.

The V and J genes are TRBV7-8 and TRBJ2-3, with 11 bases matching TRBD1. Losses at the gene ends were 2 bases for V and 4 bases for J; bases not matched to a gene: 5. The CDR3 sequence is 16 residues long. Germline loops: CDR1 SGHVS, CDR2 FQNEAQ. CDR3 sequence (DNA): TGTGCCAGCAGCTTAAGGGACAGGGGGGGGGCAGATACGCAGTATTTT. Amino acids: CASSLRDRGGADTQYF.

The chain employs TRBV5-1 and TRBJ2-4, with a possible D match to TRBD1 (5 bases). Trimming removed 3 bases at V and 2 bases at J, with 12 bases between. The CDR3 runs to 15 residues. Germline V gives CDR1 SGHRS, CDR2 YFSETQ. As DNA, the CDR3 is TGCGCCAGCAGCTACCTCCAGGGTACCAAAAACATTCAGTACTTC. Translation: CASSYLQGTKNIQYF. The variable domain in full, completed from reference TRBV5-1 and TRBJ2-4, reads KAGVTQTPRYLIKTRGQQVTLSCSPISGHRSVSWYQQTPGQGLQFLFEYFSETQRNKGNFPGRFSGRQFSNSRSEMNVSTLELGDSALYLCASSYLQGTKNIQYFGAGTRLSVL.

The chain has TRBV10-3 and TRBJ2-2; 13 bases fit TRBD2. Germline loops: CDR1 ENHRY, CDR2 SYGVKD. J lost 5 bases, V lost 3 bases, and 3 bases had no gene match. The CDR3 contains 16 residues. DNA for the CDR3: TGTGCCATCAGTGAACGGACTAGCGGGGGAACCGGGGAGCTGTTTTTT. Protein sequence: CAISERTSGGTGELFF.

This clonotype appeared many times. The chain links TRBV7-2 to TRBJ2-3; 13 bases fit TRBD2. The germline gives CDR1 SGHTA, CDR2 FQGNSA. V lost 4 bases, J lost 4 bases, and 5 bases stayed unmatched. There are 16 residues in the CDR3. This CDR3 reads CASSSTSGRRSDTQYF. The DNA for the CDR3 is TGTGCCAGCAGCTCGACTAGCGGGAGGAGGTCAGATACGCAGTATTTT.

This clonotype was detected only a few times. The genes are TRBV6-1 and TRBJ1-3, with D unresolved. The V end lost 3 bases, the J end lost 2 bases, and 5 bases lay between the germline ends. Per germline, CDR1 MNHNS and CDR2 SASEGT. CDR3 length: 13 residues. DNA for the CDR3: TGTGCCAGCAGTGATTTTGCTGGAAACACCATATATTTT. It encodes CASSDFAGNTIYF.

About this clonotype itself: The junction shows a germline mismatch at one end, possibly a read error. This chain uses TRBV11-2 with TRBJ2-1; D possibly matches TRBD1 or TRBD2 (5 bases each). Germline V gene lookup returns CDR1 SGHAT and CDR2 FQNNGV. This CDR3 is built from 15 residues. In nucleotides, the CDR3 is TGTGCCAGCAGCTTGGTACAGGACTCCTACAATGTGCAGTTCTTC. As protein: CASSLVQDSYNVQFF.

This clonotype was seen repeatedly, ten times or more. The chain recombines TRBV20-1 with TRBJ1-6; D gene unclear. This CDR3 comprises 13 residues. The germline V gene encodes CDR1 DFQATT and CDR2 SNEGSKA (reference sequence). The V and J ends lost 3 bases and 10 bases respectively, with 13 bases between them. CDR3: CSARKGIRSPLHF. CDR3 nucleotides: TGCAGTGCTAGGAAAGGGATAAGGTCACCCCTCCACTTT.

The table lists this clonotype with a few counts. The chain has TRBV7-8 and TRBJ2-7; 7 nucleotides agree with TRBD2. V lost 5 bases and J lost 1; bases outside the gene matches: 11. CDR1 is SGHVS, CDR2 FQNEAQ, per germline. CDR3 length: 16 residues. CDR3 residues: CASSPRDSGYSYEQYF. DNA of the CDR3: TGTGCCAGCAGCCCCCGGGATAGCGGGTATTCCTACGAGCAGTACTTC.

In this sample, this clonotype turned up many times. The chain recombines TRBV7-2 with TRBJ2-1; D is perhaps TRBD2 (5 bases). The CDR3 runs to 13 residues. Per the germline V gene, CDR1 is SGHTA and CDR2 is FQGNSA. V lost 5 bases to trimming and J lost 5 bases, with 10 bases between them. CDR3 in amino acids: CASSRGPNNEQFF. CDR3 sequence (DNA): TGTGCCAGCAGCCGGGGTCCTAACAATGAGCAGTTCTTC.

Only a few counts were recorded for this clonotype. V gene TRBV7-2 combines with J gene TRBJ2-3; D unclear. CDR1 and CDR2 from the germline V gene are SGHTA and FQGNSA. This CDR3 region has 14 residues. V lost 5 bases, J lost 6 bases, and 15 bases lay in between. The CDR3 is CASSTRALDDTQYF. In DNA form, the CDR3 reads TGTGCCAGCAGCACCCGAGCGCTAGACGATACGCAGTATTTT. Supplemented by reference TRBV7-2 and TRBJ2-3, the full variable domain reads GAGVSQSPSNKVTEKGKDVELRCDPISGHTALYWYRQSLGQGLEFLIYFQGNSAPDKSGLPSDRFSAERTGGSVSTLTIQRTQQEDSAVYLCASSTRALDDTQYFGPGTRLTVL.